This T cell receptor beta chain is from a study of T cell responses to AZD1222 COVID-19 vaccine. V dropped 4 bases and J dropped 3 bases, with 10 bases sitting between them. Germline values: CDR1 SGHRS, CDR2 YFSETQ. The CDR3 has 14 residues. TCRdb's copy holds only in-frame clones and misses some; the assay was immunoSEQ multiplex PCR. The data show over 150,000 clones, more than 75% seen once. The specimen comprised peripheral blood, sampled 28 days after the second AZD1222 dose. The clonotype comes from an adult who received the AZD1222 COVID-19 vaccine. The rearrangement uses TRBV5-1 and TRBJ1-4; possibly TRBD1 for D (5 bases). In DNA, the CDR3 is TGCGCCAGCAGCCCAGGGTTAGCTAATGAAAAACTGTTTTTT. Residues: CASSPGLANEKLFF.